The rows below give T cell receptor beta chains drawn from one sample of a study of molecular identifiers for immune sequencing clone quantification. TCRdb re-derived calls from the PCR reads in MiXCR, one entry per CDR3 protein. The table has approximately 54,000 distinct CDR3 sequences, approximately 25% seen once. Material: naive CD8+ T cells from blood, with Jurkat cell RNA spiked in. The source is a human donor in good health. Some libraries in this study had Jurkat cell RNA spiked in. CDR3s include the opening cysteine and the closing phenylalanine or tryptophan. The D gene is left open where the match is weak. The size entry is marked missing in some rows and otherwise reads once, few, many or a size class.

>few|TRBV19|TRBD2|TRBJ2-3
CASSIGGGVTDTQYF
TGTGCCAGTAGTATAGGCGGGGGGGTCACAGATACGCAGTATTTT
>.|TRBV6-5|.|TRBJ2-2
CARSSRLHARPGALFF
TGTGCCCGCAGTTCCAGACTCCACGCGCGCCCCGGGGCGCTGTTTTTT
>many|TRBV20-1|.|TRBJ2-5
CSAPTHVGETQYF
TGCAGTGCACCGACCCATGTTGGAGAGACCCAGTACTTC
>many|TRBV4-3|TRBD2|TRBJ2-1
CASSQDRSGGYNEQFF
TGCGCCAGCAGCCAAGATCGGAGCGGGGGCTACAATGAGCAGTTCTTC
>once|TRBV27|.|TRBJ1-5
CASSLYTTENSNQPQHF
TGTGCCAGCAGTTTATACACGACAGAGAATAGCAATCAGCCCCAGCATTTT
>.|TRBV5-1|TRBD1|TRBJ2-7
CASSLQGAASEQYF
TGCGCCAGCAGCTTGCAGGGGGCGGCCTCCGAGCAGTACTTC
>few|TRBV7-2|TRBD2|TRBJ2-1
CASSQLAGPYNEQFF
TGTGCCAGCAGCCAACTAGCGGGGCCCTACAATGAGCAGTTCTTC
>many|TRBV12-3/TRBV12-4|TRBD1|TRBJ2-5
CASRADRGLETQYF
TGTGCCAGCAGAGCGGACAGGGGGCTGGAGACCCAGTACTTC
>many|TRBV28|TRBD1|TRBJ2-7
CASSEIRGLAYEQYF
TGTGCCAGCAGTGAGATCAGGGGGTTGGCCTACGAGCAGTACTTC
>few|TRBV29-1|TRBD1|TRBJ2-3
CSVLLTGGVRDTQYF
TGCAGCGTTCTACTGACAGGGGGCGTCAGAGATACGCAGTATTTT
>few|TRBV20-1|TRBD2|TRBJ2-7
CSADGLAENSYEQYF
TGCAGTGCGGATGGACTAGCGGAGAACTCCTACGAGCAGTACTTC
>many|TRBV7-6|TRBD1|TRBJ2-7
CASSGSGQGAYEQYF
TGTGCCAGCAGCGGTAGCGGACAGGGCGCTTACGAGCAGTACTTC
>many|TRBV9|.|TRBJ2-7
CASSARPTESTYEQYF
TGTGCCAGCAGCGCTCGGCCCACAGAATCCACCTACGAGCAGTACTTC
>.|TRBV6-2/TRBV6-3|.|TRBJ2-7
CASSHSGPYEQYF
TGTGCCAGCAGTCACTCCGGCCCCTACGAGCAGTACTTC
>many|TRBV6-2/TRBV6-3|.|TRBJ1-6
CASRDISYNSPLHF
TGTGCCAGCAGGGACATCTCCTATAATTCACCCCTCCACTTT
>.|TRBV27|TRBD2|TRBJ2-5
CASSLSSPALAGGEKTQYF
TGTGCCAGCAGTTTATCATCCCCCGCACTAGCCGGGGGGGAAAAGACCCAGTACTTC
>many|TRBV13|.|TRBJ2-2
CASSWSETGTGELFF
TGTGCCAGCAGCTGGTCAGAGACAGGAACCGGGGAGCTGTTTTTT
>.|TRBV5-4|TRBD1|TRBJ2-3
CASSQRTGGIDTQYF
TGTGCCAGCAGCCAACGGACAGGGGGCATAGATACGCAGTATTTT
>many|TRBV7-9|.|TRBJ1-5
CASSLGRGPYQPQHF
TGTGCCAGCAGCTTAGGCAGGGGACCCTATCAGCCCCAGCATTTT
>few|TRBV27|TRBD1|TRBJ2-7
CASSLGQGRYEQYF
TGTGCCAGCAGTTTGGGACAGGGACGGTACGAGCAGTACTTC
>many|TRBV6-6|.|TRBJ2-7
CASSQGSEQYF
TGTGCCAGCAGTCAGGGTTCCGAGCAGTACTTC
>many|TRBV7-6|.|TRBJ1-4
CASSLGTFATNEKLFF
TGTGCCAGCAGCTTAGGGACATTTGCAACTAATGAAAAACTGTTTTTT
>few|TRBV27|.|TRBJ2-1
CASSQLRGAIDEQFF
TGTGCCAGCAGTCAACTCCGGGGGGCCATTGATGAGCAGTTCTTC
>many|TRBV7-9|.|TRBJ1-5
CASSSTGQPQHF
TGTGCCAGCAGCTCGACGGGTCAGCCCCAGCATTTT
>many|TRBV7-9|TRBD1|TRBJ1-1
CASSLIGTGTIEAFF
TGTGCCAGCAGCTTGATTGGGACAGGGACGATTGAAGCTTTCTTT
>many|TRBV24-1|.|TRBJ2-1
CATSGGRGPHNEQFF
TGTGCCACCAGTGGGGGAAGGGGTCCCCACAATGAGCAGTTCTTC
>many|TRBV6-2/TRBV6-3|.|TRBJ1-5
CASSWDMDGVYSNQPQHF
TGTGCCAGCAGTTGGGACATGGACGGAGTTTATAGCAATCAGCCCCAGCATTTT
>few|TRBV20-1|.|TRBJ1-4
CSASREEKLFF
TGCAGTGCTAGTAGGGAGGAAAAACTGTTTTTT
>many|TRBV29-1|TRBD1|TRBJ1-1
CSVQRTGSPEAFF
TGCAGCGTTCAGAGGACAGGGTCCCCGGAAGCTTTCTTT
>few|TRBV6-2/TRBV6-3|TRBD1|TRBJ2-7
CASSYSRRDRRNEQYF
TGTGCCAGCAGTTACTCGAGAAGGGACAGGCGGAACGAGCAGTACTTC
>many|TRBV13|.|TRBJ2-7
CASSPPSRHEQYF
TGTGCCAGCAGCCCCCCGAGCCGCCACGAGCAGTACTTC
>many|TRBV23-1|TRBD1|TRBJ1-6
CASSLPWDRPNSPLHF
TGCGCCAGCAGTCTCCCGTGGGACAGACCTAATTCACCCCTCCACTTT
>many|TRBV5-1|.|TRBJ2-5
CASSLWRGLEETQYF
TGCGCCAGCAGCTTGTGGAGGGGGCTTGAAGAGACCCAGTACTTC
>many|TRBV2|TRBD2|TRBJ2-1
CASGTSGVYNEQFF
TGTGCCAGCGGGACTAGCGGGGTTTACAATGAGCAGTTCTTC
>many|TRBV5-5|.|TRBJ1-6
CASSLGQNNSPLHF
TGTGCCAGCAGCTTGGGGCAGAATAATTCACCCCTCCACTTT
>many|TRBV4-1|TRBD2|TRBJ2-1
CASSQATSGGLDNEQFF
TGCGCCAGCAGCCAGGCCACTAGCGGGGGGTTGGACAATGAGCAGTTCTTC
>.|TRBV2|.|TRBJ1-1
CASGGSVMNTEAFF
TGTGCCAGCGGTGGTTCAGTTATGAACACTGAAGCTTTCTTT
>many|TRBV3-1|.|TRBJ1-1
CASSQGRGGTEAFF
TGTGCCAGCAGCCAAGGGAGGGGAGGCACTGAAGCTTTCTTT
>many|TRBV5-5|.|TRBJ2-1
CASSLFSTVQFLGGNEQFF
TGTGCCAGCAGCTTGTTTTCCACTGTTCAGTTCTTAGGGGGCAATGAGCAGTTCTTC
>many|TRBV12-3/TRBV12-4|.|TRBJ1-1
CASSLGGQPNTEAFF
TGTGCCAGCAGTTTAGGGGGCCAGCCGAACACTGAAGCTTTCTTT
>few|TRBV2|TRBD2|TRBJ2-3
CASSEGGLAATDTQYF
TGTGCCAGCAGTGAAGGCGGACTAGCGGCCACAGATACGCAGTATTTT
>many|TRBV7-9|TRBD1|TRBJ2-7
CASSSGSGTGYF
TGTGCCAGCAGCTCCGGATCCGGGACAGGGTACTTC
>many|TRBV19|.|TRBJ2-7
CASSIVLGQSTYEQYF
TGTGCCAGTAGTATAGTCCTCGGACAGAGCACCTACGAGCAGTACTTC
>many|TRBV7-9|.|TRBJ2-7
CASSPKAGEQYF
TGTGCCAGCAGCCCAAAGGCTGGCGAGCAGTACTTC
>few|TRBV11-2|TRBD2|TRBJ2-3
CASSPGRGGRDTQYF
TGTGCCAGCAGCCCAGGCCGGGGGGGCCGGGATACGCAGTATTTT
>many|TRBV23-1|TRBD1|TRBJ1-6
CASSQSPGQYNSPLHF
TGCGCCAGCAGTCAATCACCGGGACAGTATAATTCACCCCTCCACTTT
>many|TRBV18|.|TRBJ2-7
CASSPLVPGRIYEQYF
TGTGCCAGCTCACCACTAGTCCCGGGACGAATCTACGAGCAGTACTTC
>many|TRBV10-2|.|TRBJ1-1
CASRIAGSTEAFF
TGCGCCAGCAGGATAGCAGGGTCGACTGAAGCTTTCTTT
>few|TRBV19|.|TRBJ2-1
CASIPGRGHYNEQFF
TGTGCCAGTATTCCCGGCCGGGGCCACTACAATGAGCAGTTCTTC